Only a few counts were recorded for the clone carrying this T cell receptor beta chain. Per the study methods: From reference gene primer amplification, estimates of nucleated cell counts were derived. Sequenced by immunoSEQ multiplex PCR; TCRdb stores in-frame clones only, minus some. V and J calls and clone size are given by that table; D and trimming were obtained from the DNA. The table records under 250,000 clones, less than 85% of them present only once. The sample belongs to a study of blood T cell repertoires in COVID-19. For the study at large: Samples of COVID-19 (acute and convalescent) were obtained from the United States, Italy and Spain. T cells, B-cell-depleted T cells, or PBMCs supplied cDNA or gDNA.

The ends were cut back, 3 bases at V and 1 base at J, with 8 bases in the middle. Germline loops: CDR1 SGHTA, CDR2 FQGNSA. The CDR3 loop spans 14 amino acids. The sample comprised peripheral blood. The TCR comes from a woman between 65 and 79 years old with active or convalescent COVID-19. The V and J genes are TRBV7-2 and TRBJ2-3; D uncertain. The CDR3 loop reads CASSLGARTDTQYF. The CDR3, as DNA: TGTGCCAGCAGCTTGGGCGCCCGCACAGATACGCAGTATTTT. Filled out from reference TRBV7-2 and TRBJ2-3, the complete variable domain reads GAGVSQSPSNKVTEKGKDVELRCDPISGHTALYWYRQSLGQGLEFLIYFQGNSAPDKSGLPSDRFSAERTGGSVSTLTIQRTQQEDSAVYLCASSLGARTDTQYFGPGTRLTVL.